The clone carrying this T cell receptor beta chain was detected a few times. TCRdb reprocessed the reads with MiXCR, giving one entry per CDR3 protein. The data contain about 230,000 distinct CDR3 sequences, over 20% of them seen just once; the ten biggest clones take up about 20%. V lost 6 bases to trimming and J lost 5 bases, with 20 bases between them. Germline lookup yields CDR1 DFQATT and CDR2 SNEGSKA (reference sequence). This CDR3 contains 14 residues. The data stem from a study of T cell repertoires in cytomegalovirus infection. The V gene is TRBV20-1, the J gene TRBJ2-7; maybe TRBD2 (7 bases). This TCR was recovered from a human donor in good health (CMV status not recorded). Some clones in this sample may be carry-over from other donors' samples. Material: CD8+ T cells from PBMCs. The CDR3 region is CSAARGGEGDEQYF. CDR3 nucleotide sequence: TGCAGTGCAGCCAGGGGAGGGGAGGGAGACGAGCAGTACTTC.